The rows below give T cell receptor beta chains drawn from one sample of a study of glioma-infiltrating T cells. From the multiplex PCR reads, TCRdb called clonotypes with MiXCR, one entry per CDR3 protein. The sample comprises more than 300,000 distinct CDR3 sequences, roughly two fifths of which are singletons, and about 12% rests with the top ten. The sample taken for sequencing was glioma tissue, nonneoplastic brain tissue, or PBMCs (not recorded which). All receptors come from a human donor with low-grade glioma or glioblastoma, undergoing nonglioma brain surgery, or in good health (not recorded which). Both conserved end residues are part of each CDR3. A D gene is named only where the DNA matches it firmly. Part of the rows lack a size; the others show once, few, many or a class for expanded clones.

v_call: TRBV5-5; j_call: TRBJ1-1; d_call: NA; clone_size: few; cdr3_aa: CASSFGTELPEAFF; cdr3_nt: TGTGCCAGCAGCTTCGGGACTGAGCTGCCTGAAGCTTTCTTT
v_call: TRBV5-4; j_call: TRBJ2-2; d_call: TRBD1; clone_size: NA; cdr3_aa: CASSPASGGTRSTGELFF; cdr3_nt: TGTGCCAGCAGCCCCGCCTCAGGGGGTACGCGCAGCACCGGGGAGCTGTTTTTT
v_call: TRBV7-9; j_call: TRBJ1-2; d_call: NA; clone_size: NA; cdr3_aa: CASSPNRRQANYGYTF; cdr3_nt: TGTGCCAGCAGCCCTAATCGCCGACAGGCCAACTATGGCTACACCTTC
v_call: TRBV20-1; j_call: TRBJ2-3; d_call: TRBD2; clone_size: NA; cdr3_aa: CSAREGNSGYLQYF; cdr3_nt: TGCAGTGCTAGAGAGGGAAATAGCGGGTATCTGCAGTATTTT
v_call: TRBV7-6; j_call: TRBJ1-2; d_call: NA; clone_size: NA; cdr3_aa: CASSLGLTGQNYGYTF; cdr3_nt: TGTGCTAGCAGCTTAGGTTTGACAGGCCAAAACTATGGCTACACCTTC
v_call: TRBV7-8; j_call: TRBJ2-1; d_call: NA; clone_size: few; cdr3_aa: CASSLRLQVFNYEQFF; cdr3_nt: TGTGCCAGCAGCTTAAGATTACAGGTTTTTAATTATGAGCAGTTCTTC
v_call: TRBV28; j_call: TRBJ2-1; d_call: TRBD2; clone_size: few; cdr3_aa: CASSLSSGSWNEQFF; cdr3_nt: TGTGCCAGCAGTTTGTCCAGCGGGAGCTGGAATGAGCAGTTCTTC
v_call: TRBV7-9; j_call: TRBJ2-2; d_call: NA; clone_size: NA; cdr3_aa: CASSFTEVNTGELFF; cdr3_nt: TGTGCCAGCAGCTTTACAGAAGTAAACACCGGGGAGCTGTTTTTT
v_call: TRBV28; j_call: TRBJ2-5; d_call: TRBD1; clone_size: many; cdr3_aa: CASSQGTAKETQYF; cdr3_nt: TGTGCCAGCAGCCAGGGGACAGCTAAAGAGACCCAGTACTTC
v_call: TRBV20-1; j_call: TRBJ1-2; d_call: TRBD1; clone_size: NA; cdr3_aa: CSARDRTGVYYGYTF; cdr3_nt: TGCAGTGCTAGAGATCGGACAGGGGTGTACTATGGCTACACCTTC
v_call: TRBV7-9; j_call: TRBJ2-4; d_call: NA; clone_size: NA; cdr3_aa: CASSLGPSYQYF; cdr3_nt: TGTGCCAGCAGCCTTGGACCCTCCTATCAGTACTTC
v_call: TRBV4-2; j_call: TRBJ1-6; d_call: NA; clone_size: NA; cdr3_aa: CASSRDNNSPLHF; cdr3_nt: TGTGCCAGCAGCCGAGACAATAATTCACCCCTCCACTTT
v_call: TRBV27; j_call: TRBJ1-2; d_call: NA; clone_size: few; cdr3_aa: CASSLGQEYGYTF; cdr3_nt: TGTGCCAGCAGTTTAGGGCAGGAATATGGCTACACCTTC
v_call: TRBV7-2; j_call: TRBJ2-2; d_call: NA; clone_size: NA; cdr3_aa: CASSPFAGDTGEPFF; cdr3_nt: TGTGCCAGCAGCCCATTTGCGGGGGACACCGGGGAGCCGTTTTTT
v_call: TRBV15; j_call: TRBJ2-2; d_call: TRBD2; clone_size: NA; cdr3_aa: CATSRRGGSGTGELFF; cdr3_nt: TGTGCCACCAGCAGGCGGGGCGGGAGTGGTACCGGGGAGCTGTTTTTT
v_call: TRBV24-1; j_call: TRBJ2-1; d_call: NA; clone_size: few; cdr3_aa: CATLPGPGTYNEQFF; cdr3_nt: TGTGCCACCTTGCCGGGGCCCGGGACCTACAATGAGCAGTTCTTC
v_call: TRBV12-3/TRBV12-4; j_call: TRBJ1-1; d_call: NA; clone_size: NA; cdr3_aa: CASSPSTGTTPAFF; cdr3_nt: TGTGCCAGCAGTCCTTCTACAGGGACTACACCGGCTTTCTTT
v_call: TRBV7-2; j_call: TRBJ1-2; d_call: TRBD1; clone_size: few; cdr3_aa: CASSSGQGKGYGYTF; cdr3_nt: TGTGCCAGCAGCTCGGGACAGGGGAAGGGCTATGGCTACACCTTC
v_call: TRBV6-2/TRBV6-3; j_call: TRBJ2-5; d_call: TRBD1; clone_size: many; cdr3_aa: CASSYGTAQETQYF; cdr3_nt: TGTGCCAGCAGTTACGGGACAGCCCAAGAGACCCAGTACTTC
v_call: TRBV28; j_call: TRBJ1-1; d_call: TRBD1; clone_size: few; cdr3_aa: CASSPPGQATIKDTEAFF; cdr3_nt: TGTGCCAGCAGTCCCCCCGGACAGGCGACAATCAAAGACACTGAAGCTTTCTTT
v_call: TRBV10-3; j_call: TRBJ2-3; d_call: NA; clone_size: NA; cdr3_aa: CALAKVGTDTQYF; cdr3_nt: TGTGCCTTAGCCAAGGTGGGCACAGATACGCAGTATTTT
v_call: TRBV29-1; j_call: TRBJ2-1; d_call: TRBD1; clone_size: NA; cdr3_aa: CSVEGTGDEQFF; cdr3_nt: TGCAGCGTCGAGGGGACAGGGGACGAGCAGTTCTTC
v_call: TRBV20-1; j_call: TRBJ2-7; d_call: TRBD2; clone_size: few; cdr3_aa: CSAGSSSGKAYEQYF; cdr3_nt: TGCAGTGCTGGAAGCTCTAGCGGGAAAGCCTACGAGCAGTACTTC
v_call: TRBV27; j_call: TRBJ2-4; d_call: NA; clone_size: NA; cdr3_aa: CASSLSAGLAKNIQYF; cdr3_nt: TGTGCCAGCAGTTTATCAGCAGGTCTAGCCAAAAACATTCAGTACTTC
v_call: TRBV4-2; j_call: TRBJ2-3; d_call: NA; clone_size: NA; cdr3_aa: CASSQEPGGTDTQYF; cdr3_nt: TGTGCCAGCAGCCAAGAACCAGGGGGGACAGATACGCAGTATTTT
v_call: TRBV15; j_call: TRBJ2-7; d_call: TRBD2; clone_size: few; cdr3_aa: CATSREVGGSYEQYF; cdr3_nt: TGTGCCACCAGCAGAGAAGTCGGGGGGTCCTACGAGCAGTACTTC
v_call: TRBV6-5; j_call: TRBJ2-3; d_call: NA; clone_size: NA; cdr3_aa: CASSYSRGPGTDTQYF; cdr3_nt: TGTGCCAGCAGTTACTCCAGGGGTCCAGGCACAGATACGCAGTATTTT